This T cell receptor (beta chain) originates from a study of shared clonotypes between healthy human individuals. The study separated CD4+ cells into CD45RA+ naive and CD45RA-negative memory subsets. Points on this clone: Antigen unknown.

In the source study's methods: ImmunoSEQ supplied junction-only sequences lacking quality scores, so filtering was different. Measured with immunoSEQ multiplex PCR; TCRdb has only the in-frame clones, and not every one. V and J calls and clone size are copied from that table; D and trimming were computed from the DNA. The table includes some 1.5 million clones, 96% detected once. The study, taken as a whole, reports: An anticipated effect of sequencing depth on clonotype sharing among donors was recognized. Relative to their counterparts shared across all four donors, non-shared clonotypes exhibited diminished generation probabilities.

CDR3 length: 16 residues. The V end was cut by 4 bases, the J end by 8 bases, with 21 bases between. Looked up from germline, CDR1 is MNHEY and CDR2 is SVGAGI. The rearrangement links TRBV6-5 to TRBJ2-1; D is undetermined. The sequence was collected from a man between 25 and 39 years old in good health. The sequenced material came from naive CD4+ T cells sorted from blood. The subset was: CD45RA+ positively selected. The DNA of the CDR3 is TGTGCCAGCAGTTCCCTGCCCTCGCCGGTAGGCTATGAGCAGTTCTTC. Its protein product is CASSSLPSPVGYEQFF.